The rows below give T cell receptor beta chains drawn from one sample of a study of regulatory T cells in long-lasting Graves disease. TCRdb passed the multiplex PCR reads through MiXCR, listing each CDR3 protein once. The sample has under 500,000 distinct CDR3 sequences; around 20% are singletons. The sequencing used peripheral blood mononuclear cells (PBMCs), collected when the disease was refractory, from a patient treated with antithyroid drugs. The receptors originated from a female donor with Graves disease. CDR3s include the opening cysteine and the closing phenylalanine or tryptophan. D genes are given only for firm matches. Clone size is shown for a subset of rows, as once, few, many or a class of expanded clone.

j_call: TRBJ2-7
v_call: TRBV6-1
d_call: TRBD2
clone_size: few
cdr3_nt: TGTGCCAGCAGTCCGGGACTAGAATACGAGCAGTACTTC
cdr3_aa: CASSPGLEYEQYF

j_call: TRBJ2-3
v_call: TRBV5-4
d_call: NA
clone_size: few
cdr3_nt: TGTGCCAGCAGCCGAGGAGGCGCGGATACGCAGTATTTT
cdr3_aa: CASSRGGADTQYF

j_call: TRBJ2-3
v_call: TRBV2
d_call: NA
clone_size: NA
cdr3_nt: TGTGCCAGCTCAGCTCAAAGGACAGATACGCAGTATTTT
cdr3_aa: CASSAQRTDTQYF

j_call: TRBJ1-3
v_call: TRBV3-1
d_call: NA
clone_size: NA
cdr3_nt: TGTGCCAGCAGCCAAGACCAGGACATTGGAAACACCATATATTTT
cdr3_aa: CASSQDQDIGNTIYF

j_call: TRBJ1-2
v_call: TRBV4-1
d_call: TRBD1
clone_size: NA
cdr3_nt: TGCGCCAGCAGCCAAGAAGTTTCAGGGGGCGCGAGATCCGGCTACACCTTC
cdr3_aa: CASSQEVSGGARSGYTF

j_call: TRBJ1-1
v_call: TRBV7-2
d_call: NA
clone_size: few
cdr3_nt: TGTGCCAGCAGCTTAGCGTCGCCGGGGGGGAACACTGAAGCTTTCTTT
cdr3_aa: CASSLASPGGNTEAFF

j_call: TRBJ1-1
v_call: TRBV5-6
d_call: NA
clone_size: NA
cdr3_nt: TGTGCCAGCAGCTTGGGGCGGTGGAACACTGAAGCTTTCTTT
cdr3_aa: CASSLGRWNTEAFF

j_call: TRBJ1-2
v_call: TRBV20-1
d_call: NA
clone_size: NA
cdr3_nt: TGCAGTGCTAGAGTTAACTCTAACTATGGCTACACCTTC
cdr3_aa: CSARVNSNYGYTF

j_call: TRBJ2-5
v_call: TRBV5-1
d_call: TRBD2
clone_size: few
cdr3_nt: TGCGCCAGCAGCGCGTCCGGGGGGGAGACCCAGTACTTC
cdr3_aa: CASSASGGETQYF

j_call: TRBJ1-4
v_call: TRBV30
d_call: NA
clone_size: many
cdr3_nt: TGTGCCTGGAGTGGTCAGGGGCATGAAAAACTGTTTTTT
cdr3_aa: CAWSGQGHEKLFF

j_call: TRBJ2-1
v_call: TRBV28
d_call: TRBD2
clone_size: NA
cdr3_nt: TGTGCCAGCAGTTTTCAGGCGTTCCAGAGCGGGACCGATGAGCAGTTCTTC
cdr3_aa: CASSFQAFQSGTDEQFF